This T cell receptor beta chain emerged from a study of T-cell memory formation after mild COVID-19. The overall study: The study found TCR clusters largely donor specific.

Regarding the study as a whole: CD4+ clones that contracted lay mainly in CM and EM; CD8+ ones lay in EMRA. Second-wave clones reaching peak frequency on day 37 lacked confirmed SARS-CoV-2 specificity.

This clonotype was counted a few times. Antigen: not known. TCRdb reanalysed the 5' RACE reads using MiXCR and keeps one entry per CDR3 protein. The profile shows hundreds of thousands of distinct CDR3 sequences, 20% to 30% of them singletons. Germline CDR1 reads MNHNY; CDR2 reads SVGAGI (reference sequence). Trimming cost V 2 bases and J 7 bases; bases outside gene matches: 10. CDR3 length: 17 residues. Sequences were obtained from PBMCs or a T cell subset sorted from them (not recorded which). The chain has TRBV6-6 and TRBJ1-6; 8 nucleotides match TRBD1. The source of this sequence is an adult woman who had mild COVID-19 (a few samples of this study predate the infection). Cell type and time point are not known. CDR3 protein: CASSYAAQGESNSPLHF. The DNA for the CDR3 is TGTGCCAGCAGTTACGCCGCACAGGGGGAGTCGAATTCACCCCTCCACTTT.